Sequencing of this T cell receptor (beta chain) was carried out in a study of blood T cell repertoires in COVID-19. Study overall: The analysed material was cDNA or gDNA that came from T cells, B-cell-depleted T cells, or PBMCs.

CDR1 and CDR2 from the germline V gene are LGHDT and YNNKEL (reference sequence). V was pared by 6 bases and J by 4 bases, with 6 bases between. This CDR3 spans 11 amino acids. Under the authors' procedure: Quantification of nucleated cells was approximated via reference gene primer amplification. Only in-frame clones appear in the TCRdb table, and some are missing; sequencing was by immunoSEQ multiplex PCR. D and trimming were read from the DNA, whereas the V and J calls and clone size are those reported in that table. The table records 25,000 to 35,000 clones, 83% of them present only once. About this clone: The sample carries other DNA sequences with the same CDR3.

The chain is built from TRBV3-1 (or the pseudogene TRBV3-2) and TRBJ1-1; possibly TRBD1 for D (6 bases). The receptor comes from a man aged 65 to 85 with active COVID-19. Source material: peripheral blood. Here the CDR3 reads CASRGGTEAFF. The CDR3 DNA reads as TGTGCCAGCAGAGGGGGCACTGAAGCTTTCTTT.